This entry lists 25 T cell receptor beta chains sequenced from one sample in a study of T cells in Graves' hyperthyroidism and ophthalmopathy. Amplification targeted TCR beta CDR3 regions from RNA transcripts. The HTBI primer set was used in a first-round RT-PCR of the TCR CDR3. TCRdb re-called the multiplex PCR reads with MiXCR, one entry per CDR3 protein. The sample holds under 250,000 distinct CDR3 sequences, approximately 25% seen once. Sequenced: blood. Every receptor here comes from a woman aged 40 to 50 with Graves' ophthalmopathy.

The CDR3 sequence is CASSLGGMYGELFF. The CDR3 DNA is TGTGCCAGCAGCTTAGGGGGAATGTACGGGGAGCTGTTTTTT. The J gene is TRBJ2-2, the V gene TRBV7-2, with D unclear. Germline values: CDR1 SGHTA, CDR2 FQGNSA. This CDR3 has 14 residues. Trimming pared 1 base from V and 7 bases from J, leaving 10 bases between.

V is TRBV12-3 or TRBV12-4 and J is TRBJ2-7; D gene uncertain. CDR3 length: 15 residues. The germline V and J ends were trimmed by 3 bases and 7 bases, with 19 bases remaining between them. CDR3 amino acids: CASSFADTTPLEQYF. The CDR3 DNA is TGTGCCAGCAGTTTCGCCGACACTACTCCTTTAGAGCAGTACTTC.

This clonotype has a handful of counts. The rearrangement joins TRBV6-1 to TRBJ2-2, with D unresolved. The CDR3 loop spans 14 amino acids. V lost 2 bases, J lost 6 bases, and 10 bases lay in between. CDR1 and CDR2 (germline): MNHNS, SASEGT. The CDR3: CASSERREAGELFF. The DNA for the CDR3 is TGTGCCAGCAGTGAAAGAAGGGAAGCCGGGGAGCTGTTTTTT.

The chain recombines TRBV6-1 with TRBJ2-6; D possibly corresponds to TRBD1 (6 bases). The CDR3 runs 14 residues. CDR1 and CDR2 from the germline V gene are MNHNS and SASEGT. V was pared by 6 bases and J by 3 bases, with 9 bases between. The CDR3 spells CASRGADGANVLTF. CDR3 in DNA: TGTGCCAGCAGGGGGGCGGATGGGGCCAACGTCCTGACTTTC.

This clonotype has a count of ten or more. The genes are TRBV5-1 and TRBJ1-1; 8 nucleotides match TRBD1. V lost 2 bases, J lost 8 bases, and 5 bases stayed unmatched. This CDR3 is 13 amino acids long. Germline lookup yields CDR1 SGHRS and CDR2 YFSETQ. This chain's CDR3 is CASSFPGGSEAFF. The CDR3 coding sequence is TGCGCCAGCAGCTTTCCAGGGGGCTCCGAAGCTTTCTTT.

At least ten counts were recorded for this clonotype. CDR3 in amino acids: CSVVGTSAYEQYF. The CDR3 coding sequence is TGCAGCGTTGTGGGGACTAGCGCCTACGAGCAGTACTTC. V and J are TRBV29-1 and TRBJ2-7; 10 bases line up with TRBD2. CDR1 SQVTM and CDR2 ANQGSEA come from the germline V gene. The CDR3 has 13 residues. The V segment lost 4 bases and the J segment 2 bases; nucleotides outside the gene matches: 2.

This clonotype has a count of ten or more. This chain uses TRBV20-1 with TRBJ1-1, with 8 bases matching TRBD1. Trimming removed 1 base from V and 4 bases from J; junction bases left unmatched: 8. CDR1 DFQATT and CDR2 SNEGSKA come from the germline V gene (reference sequence). The CDR3 totals 15 residues. In DNA form, the CDR3 reads TGCAGTGCTAGAGGACCCGGGACAGGATCCACTGAAGCTTTCTTT. Its protein product is CSARGPGTGSTEAFF.

This clonotype has a count of ten or more. This chain joins TRBV28 and TRBJ1-1; 11 bases are a match to TRBD1. The V segment lost 2 bases and the J segment 4 bases; nucleotides outside the gene matches: 3. Looked up from germline, CDR1 is MDHEN and CDR2 is SYDVKM. The CDR3 contains 15 residues. The CDR3 DNA follows: TGTGCCAGCAGTTTAGGACAGGGGGCAGGCACTGAAGCTTTCTTT. Protein product: CASSLGQGAGTEAFF.

Many counts were recorded for this clonotype. The J gene is TRBJ1-5, the V gene TRBV10-3, with D unclear. The CDR3 is 16 amino acids. Trimming cost V 2 bases and J 2 bases, with 13 bases left between them. In germline, CDR1 is ENHRY, CDR2 SYGVKD. CDR3 loop: CAISELWAGGNQPQHF. In nucleotides, the CDR3 is TGTGCCATCAGTGAGCTCTGGGCAGGAGGCAATCAGCCCCAGCATTTT.

This clonotype was seen many times. The chain couples TRBV5-1 to TRBJ1-2, with TRBD1 as a possible D gene (5 bases). Germline V lookup: CDR1 SGHRS, CDR2 YFSETQ. V lost 4 bases to trimming and J lost 4 bases, with 17 bases between them. The CDR3 has 15 residues. The CDR3 region has the DNA TGCGCCAGCAGCACAGAAACAGGCTGGGGCTATGGCTACACCTTC. It codes for CASSTETGWGYGYTF.

This clonotype was seen once. This sequence joins TRBV11-2 and TRBJ2-5; D not certain. Trimming left V 0 bases short and J 4 bases short, with 9 bases between. The CDR3 sequence is 14 residues long. CDR1 and CDR2 (germline): SGHAT, FQNNGV. For the CDR3, the DNA is TGTGCCAGCAGCTTAGATCGAAGCGTAGAGACCCAGTACTTC. Its translation: CASSLDRSVETQYF.

V is TRBV28 and J is TRBJ2-7; 7 bases match TRBD1. The ends lost 8 bases at V and 2 bases at J; junction bases unmatched: 9. Looked up from germline, CDR1 is MDHEN and CDR2 is SYDVKM. The CDR3 is 14 amino acids. Here the CDR3 reads CASVPGGTAYEQYF. The CDR3 DNA reads as TGTGCCAGCGTACCAGGGGGTACGGCCTACGAGCAGTACTTC.

This clonotype was seen repeatedly, ten times or more. The chain recombines TRBV28 with TRBJ2-2, with TRBD2 as a possible D gene (5 bases). This CDR3 is 18 amino acids long. V gave up 1 base and J gave up 5 bases, with 20 bases separating them. Germline loops: CDR1 MDHEN, CDR2 SYDVKM. In DNA form, the CDR3 reads TGTGCCAGCAGTTTATTATGGCGGGTTAGGAGGCAGACCGGGGAGCTGTTTTTT. It translates to CASSLLWRVRRQTGELFF.

This clonotype has ten or more counts. The chain employs TRBV14 and TRBJ2-7, with D perhaps given as TRBD1 or TRBD2 (5 bases each). Germline CDR1 is SGHDN and CDR2 is FVKESK. Trimming shortened V by 4 bases and J by 0 bases, and 16 bases separated the two germline ends. CDR3 length: 16 residues. Here the CDR3 reads CASSPSLVGGSYEQYF. CDR3 in DNA: TGTGCCAGCAGCCCTTCCTTGGTTGGGGGCTCCTACGAGCAGTACTTC. The complete variable domain, with remaining parts taken from reference TRBV14 and TRBJ2-7, reads EAGVTQFPSHSVIEKGQTVTLRCDPISGHDNLYWYRRVMGKEIKFLLHFVKESKQDESGMPNNRFLAERTGGTYSTLKVQPAELEDSGVYFCASSPSLVGGSYEQYFGPGTRLTVT.

V and J are TRBV7-8 and TRBJ2-7; 7 nucleotides match TRBD2. This CDR3 spans 14 amino acids. Losses at the gene ends were 7 bases for V and 5 bases for J; bases not matched to a gene: 11. CDR1 is SGHVS, CDR2 FQNEAQ, per germline. CDR3: CASNPAGSEHEQYF. The CDR3 coding sequence is TGTGCCAGCAACCCAGCGGGATCCGAGCACGAGCAGTACTTC.

This clonotype occurred many times. This chain connects TRBV28 to TRBJ2-5, with 7 bases aligning to TRBD2. In germline, CDR1 is MDHEN, CDR2 SYDVKM. This CDR3 contains 16 residues. The ends lost 3 bases at V and 0 bases at J; junction bases unmatched: 7. CDR3 coding DNA: TGTGCCAGCAGTTTCTCACTAGCGTCAGACCAAGAGACCCAGTACTTC. It codes for CASSFSLASDQETQYF.

The rearrangement links TRBV20-1 to TRBJ2-7; D ambiguous. V was clipped by 5 bases and J by 9 bases, with 17 bases between them. The CDR3 is 12 amino acids. Germline V lookup: CDR1 DFQATT, CDR2 SNEGSKA (reference sequence). In DNA form, the CDR3 reads TGCAGTGCTCCCTCTCCTCCAAGGGCGCAGTACTTC. Translated, it gives CSAPSPPRAQYF.

This clonotype was seen ten or more times. This rearrangement joins TRBV7-9 to TRBJ1-1; the D is unclear. The ends were cut back, 8 bases at V and 4 bases at J, with 11 bases in the middle. Looked up from germline, CDR1 is SEHNR and CDR2 is FQNEAQ (reference sequence). CDR3 length: 12 residues. In DNA, the CDR3 is TGTGCCAGCGTTCCCCCGAGCACTGAAGCTTTCTTT. Translation gives CASVPPSTEAFF. Together with reference TRBV7-9 and TRBJ1-1, the CDR3 gives the full variable domain: DTGVSQNPRHKITKRGQNVTFRCDPISEHNRLYWYRQTLGQGPEFLTYFQNEAQLEKSRLLSDRFSAERPKGSFSTLEIQRTEQGDSAMYLCASVPPSTEAFFGQGTRLTVV.

Ten or more counts support this clonotype. In DNA, the CDR3 is TGTGCCAGCAGGACCCAAAGCGGTCAGCCCCAGCATTTT. Translation: CASRTQSGQPQHF. The V and J genes are TRBV6-2 or TRBV6-3 and TRBJ1-5; D gene uncertain. The CDR3 totals 13 residues. V shed 6 bases and J shed 6 bases, with 12 bases lying between them. Germline assignment: CDR1 MNHEY and CDR2 SVGEGT.

The table lists this clonotype with many counts. The chain employs TRBV6-5 and TRBJ2-2; 9 positions agree with TRBD2. Germline-derived CDR1 and CDR2 are MNHEY and SVGAGI. This CDR3 comprises 14 residues. The V and J ends lost 4 bases and 6 bases, in that order; junction bases with no gene match: 3. The CDR3 loop reads CASSWTSVAGELFF. The CDR3 coding sequence is TGTGCCAGCAGTTGGACTAGCGTCGCCGGGGAGCTGTTTTTT.

The V gene is TRBV12-3 or TRBV12-4, the J gene TRBJ2-2; D remains ambiguous. This CDR3 region has 13 residues. Trimming cost V 3 bases and J 6 bases, with 8 bases left between them. CDR3 DNA sequence: TGTGCCAGCAGTTTTGTGGGTGCCGGGGAGCTGTTTTTT. The encoded protein is CASSFVGAGELFF.

This clonotype occurred many times. V and J are TRBV27 and TRBJ2-7, with 9 bases that match TRBD1. The CDR3 is 15 residues long. Germline assignment: CDR1 MNHEY and CDR2 SMNVEV (reference sequence). V dropped 0 bases and J dropped 7; count of bases not matched to a gene: 7. The CDR3 DNA follows: TGTGCCAGCAGTTTATCACAGGGGGCGCGTCGGGAGCAGTACTTC. This gives the protein CASSLSQGARREQYF.

This clonotype appeared many times. The chain joins TRBV6-2 or TRBV6-3 to TRBJ1-5, with no clear D. The CDR3 is made up of 13 amino acids. V lost 8 bases and J lost 5, with 13 bases in between. Germline V gene sequence: CDR1 MNHEY, CDR2 SVGEGT. The DNA of the CDR3 is TGTGCCAGCGCGGCTAGTTACTATCAGCCCCAGCATTTT. Translating gives CASAASYYQPQHF.

This clonotype has ten or more counts. The chain employs TRBV12-5 and TRBJ2-2, with D unresolved. Trimming pared 5 bases from V and 7 bases from J, leaving 8 bases between. The CDR3 has 12 residues. The V gene's germline CDR1 is LGHNT and CDR2 FRNRAP. CDR3 loop: CASGPDVGELFF. CDR3 DNA: TGTGCTAGTGGTCCCGACGTCGGGGAGCTGTTTTTT.

This clonotype appeared once. The chain couples TRBV6-1 to TRBJ1-1; TRBD1 is a possible D gene (6 bases). V was clipped by 7 bases and J by 8 bases, with 14 bases between them. The V gene's germline CDR1 is MNHNS and CDR2 SASEGT. The CDR3 consists of 12 residues. Here the CDR3 reads CASTEGGLEAFF. CDR3 DNA: TGTGCCAGCACTGAGGGGGGCCTAGAAGCTTTCTTT.